Sequencing of this T cell receptor (beta chain) was carried out in a study of cytomegalovirus exposure and HLA in healthy donors. Generated by immunoSEQ multiplex PCR, the TCRdb table keeps only in-frame clones and is missing some. The sample has approximately 70,000 clones, 90% to 95% seen once; the top ten hold 2.5% to 3.5%. General study points: According to the study, approximately 150 TCR beta chains were cytomegalovirus-associated.

On this clone itself: Its target is unknown.

This CDR3 spans 15 amino acids. The V segment lost 3 bases and the J segment 5 bases; nucleotides outside the gene matches: 6. CDR1 is MNHEY and CDR2 is SVGAGI in the germline V gene. This chain joins TRBV6-5 and TRBJ2-3; 9 bases align to TRBD2. The sequencing input was PBMCs. This TCR derives from a woman aged 18-30 years in good health and CMV-seropositive. This CDR3 reads CASSYSGRGGDTQYF. CDR3 nucleotide sequence: TGTGCCAGCAGTTATAGCGGGAGAGGGGGAGATACGCAGTATTTT.